This TCR beta chain was found in a study of cytomegalovirus exposure and HLA in healthy donors (dated by TCRdb to about 2017). About the full investigation: In an earlier analysis of around 540 of the donors, 276 Gb of sequence data and 100 million or so unique TCR beta sequences from 150 million to 200 million T cells were reported. The genetic ancestry cluster associated with self-reported Caucasian donors included over 80% of the 300 to 450 genotyped donors. The number of donors typed differed by locus, with roughly 629-640 for A, B, C, DRB1 and DQB1, around 560 for DQA1, 600 to 610 for DPA1, and approximately 470 for DPB1. Along with the approximately 650-subject first cohort, a separate validation cohort of over a hundred different subjects was used. Donor age, sex, ethnicity and CMV serostatus were compiled alongside the repertoire data. The study profiled the T cell repertoires of more than 500 subjects by immunosequencing and related them to cytomegalovirus serostatus. High-throughput TCR immunosequencing, statistical association of individual TCRs with disease status, and machine learning were combined to predict cytomegalovirus infection status. Four to six DR-DQ haplotypes were handled as single units for association and clustering, since linkage in the cohort was strong. Among 398 genotyped donors of the cohort, an average of around 220,000 unique TCR beta nucleotide sequences was sequenced per donor, of which about 18% were non-productive. A later analysis re-examined previously published TCR beta repertoires from more than 650 donors and added high-resolution HLA genotyping to investigate patterns of TCR occurrence. Roughly 290 gigabases of sequencing data and around 85 million unique TCR sequences made up an early release that covered 500 to 700 HLA-typed donors. HLA typing included class I and class II loci at four-digit resolution. Every repertoire in the discovery cohort had been generated on one and the same sequencing platform. An earlier analysis of around 540 of the donors applied high-throughput TCR beta sequencing to assess whether each TCR beta V gene segment acted as functional or pseudogenic. Rather than using new phenotypic data, the later analysis identified candidate immune exposures from TCR beta sequences and from how often those sequences occurred across donors. A later genetic analysis took genome-wide SNP genotypes for about 55% of the roughly 700 donors and used that subset as a discovery cohort. The study aimed to test whether signatures of past pathogen exposure could be identified by cataloging public T cell receptors. What the study reported, not specific to this receptor: HLA typing was unavailable for some donors at each locus, so association tests used only the typed subset. In a later genetic analysis, fewer N-insertions in productive TCRs were reported among donors in an Asian-associated ancestry cluster than the roughly 700-donor mean. Only TCR beta chains were sequenced in this cohort, and the absence of alpha or paired-chain data limited detectable features. The only immune exposure information available for the cohort was CMV serostatus. An association between a missense DCLRE1C variant and V-gene and J-gene trimming of TCR beta chains was found in a later genetic analysis and replicated in an independent cohort. When HLA alleles, especially DR and DQ, strongly co-occurred, TCR associations were difficult to assign to individual alleles. A later analysis reported that several top co-occurrence clusters appeared linked to parvovirus B19, influenza, CMV and Epstein-Barr virus. The presence/absence analyses assumed that sequencing depth was roughly uniform across donors, and that assumption may not be true. A group of highly shared sequence variants was considered likely to be a technical artifact of the sequencing pipeline. The study gave a list of 150 to 200 TCR beta chains associated with cytomegalovirus. In a later analysis, HLA-associated TCR beta chains were found to be more clonally expanded and to have lower generation probabilities than equally common non-associated chains. A later analysis found that TCR association rates varied across HLA loci, with DRB1 alleles showing the most associated TCRs and HLA-C alleles the fewest. In a later analysis, 16,951 TCR beta sequences were associated with specific HLA alleles at a false discovery rate of 0.05. According to a later analysis, most CMV-associated TCR beta chains appeared to be HLA-restricted, and the HLA associations seemed to be driven largely by CMV exposure. Because counts were too low, more than 15 rarely observed V segments, including chromosome 9 orphons, were excluded from the earlier analysis of several hundred of the donors. Correlated functional status among segregating V segments might reflect linkage disequilibrium, but an unknown experimental factor could not be ruled out. A further reported finding was that TCR beta sequences accurately predicted the HLA-A and HLA-B alleles for most subjects in the first cohort. The classifier was reported to diagnose cytomegalovirus status with high specificity and sensitivity in both the original cohort and the validation cohort. Most TCR sequences were seen in very few donors, while some public TCRs were found in many individuals. A few of the identified cytomegalovirus-associated TCR beta chains were confirmed in vitro to be specific for cytomegalovirus antigens. The authors suggested that the approach could potentially be generalized to other disease states and immunological phenotypes. Broadly in line with IMGT annotations, most TCR beta V segments showed up in productive rearrangements about 90% or about 30% of the time in an earlier analysis of 450 to 600 of the donors.

The library was obtained by the immunoSEQ multiplex PCR assay. For the multiplex PCR, a mixture combining 60 forward primers for TCR Vbeta segments and 13 reverse primers for TCR Jbeta segments was used. The CDR3 region of rearranged TCR beta genes was amplified from genomic DNA by a multiplex PCR assay. The amplified TCR beta libraries were sequenced on the Illumina HiSeq System as 87-base-pair reads. Per the authors' processing: A later analysis counted approximately 84 million unique TCR beta chains across the 690 or so repertoires, and around 9.9 million of these chains were shared by at least two donors. To remove PCR and sequencing errors, raw reads were error-corrected and collapsed into unique sequences using a nearest-neighbor algorithm that merged closely related sequences. To assign V, D and J gene segments, CDR3 sequences were aligned to IMGT reference sequences. Each retained sequence needed at least a six-nucleotide match to both a V gene segment and a J gene segment. Rearrangements were classified as productive when the CDR3 lacked stop codons and remained in frame with V and J, and all other rearrangements were classified as non-productive. CDR3 was defined by IMGT convention, running from the second conserved V-encoded cysteine to the conserved J-encoded phenylalanine. The earlier analysis of roughly 590 of the donors excluded any sequence lacking an unambiguous match to a single V gene segment. In an earlier analysis of approximately 610 of the donors, V segments were called functional above 56.7% productive rearrangements and were called segregating when the between-donor standard deviation exceeded 5%. To diagnose cytomegalovirus status from the catalog of TCR beta chain sequences, a statistical classification framework was built. V and J gene assignment, in a later analysis, came from comparing TCR nucleotide sequences with IMGT/GENE-DB human TR gene sequences. The TCRdist pipeline was used in a later analysis to assign CDR3 sequences and most-parsimonious VDJ recombination scenarios. In a later analysis, each TCR beta chain was defined by its CDR3 amino acid sequence together with its V-gene family, and reads without a unique V-gene family were excluded. A later analysis removed 500 to 600 highly shared, low-generation-probability nucleotide sequences to deal with suspected cross-contamination and a sequencing artifact. In a later analysis, a clonal expansion index for each public chain was calculated from normalized within-repertoire ranks of inferred template counts. Generation probabilities in a later analysis came from a VDJ recombination model fitted to out-of-frame rearrangements, and those results were checked against IGoR. A later analysis scored TCR-TCR, TCR-HLA and TCR-CMV co-occurrence with hypergeometric tests, applying a repertoire-size bias correction to TCR pairs. To estimate false discovery rates, a later analysis permuted the HLA or CMV assignments 20 times. A later analysis grouped co-occurring TCRs with DBSCAN, adding TCRdist sequence similarity when clustering within HLA-allele-positive subsets. Co-occurrence clustering excluded repertoires with fewer than 30,000 or more than 120,000 public chains, plus five with anomalous nucleotide sharing. What TCRdb holds here is the immuneACCESS table cut down to in-frame rearrangements. Part of the clones is not present; checked against another copy, under half of the missing clones reflect an unresolved V gene, and the others are unexplained. That table furnishes V, J and clone size, whereas the DNA furnished D and trimming. Here the sample has some 160,000 clones; 70% to 85% occur a single time. In total, the top ten clones hold 1.6% of the sample.

This clone has just one count. What this receptor recognizes is not known. It has no much larger one-base neighbor in the sample; base qualities were not kept. The cohort comprised around 690 healthy bone marrow donors. All cohort members were sampled while nominally healthy, although unrecorded immune exposures were likely present. The donor was CMV seronegative and belonged to the group of 320 or so seronegative cohort members. A peripheral blood sample was provided by each donor, and peripheral blood mononuclear cells were used for TCR beta sequencing. The Qiagen DNeasy Blood Extraction Kit was used to extract genomic DNA from the blood cell samples. This sequence originates from a woman aged 25 to 39 in good health and CMV-seronegative. Sequenced input: PBMCs.

The CDR3 protein: CASSGGSGGQNIYGYTF. The nucleotide sequence is TGTGCCAGCAGCGGAGGGTCCGGAGGACAGAACATCTATGGCTACACCTTC. The V gene is TRBV9 and the J gene is TRBJ1-2; D gene: possibly TRBD1, on 6 matching bases. Measured from the cysteine to the phenylalanine, the CDR3 is 17 residues long. CDR3 DNA only is kept here, 51 bases in frame from base 1. V is clipped by 3 bases and J by 4 bases, and the sequence between their germline boundaries is 22 bases long. The germline V gene gives CDR1 as SGDLS and CDR2 as YYNGEE. Supplemented by the reference TRBV9 and TRBJ1-2 proteins around the CDR3, the complete variable domain is DSGVTQTPKHLITATGQRVTLRCSPRSGDLSVYWYQQSLDQGLQFLIQYYNGEERAKGNILERFSAQQFPDLHSELNLSSLELGDSALYFCASSGGSGGQNIYGYTFGSGTRLTVV.